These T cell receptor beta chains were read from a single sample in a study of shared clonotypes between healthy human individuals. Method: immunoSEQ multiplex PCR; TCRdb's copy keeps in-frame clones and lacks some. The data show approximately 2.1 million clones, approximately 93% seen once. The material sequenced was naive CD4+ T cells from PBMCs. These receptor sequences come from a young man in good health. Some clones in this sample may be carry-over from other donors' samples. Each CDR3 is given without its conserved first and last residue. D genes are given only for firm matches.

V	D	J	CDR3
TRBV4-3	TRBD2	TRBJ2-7	ASSKLALSYEQY
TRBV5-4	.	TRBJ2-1	ASSLETSYNEQF
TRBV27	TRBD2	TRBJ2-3	ASSRTSGWAQDTQY
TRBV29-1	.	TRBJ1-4	SVAEPGLLFEKLF
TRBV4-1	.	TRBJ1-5	ASSQGRQGPKNQPQH
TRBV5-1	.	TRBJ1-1	ASSRSMNTEAF
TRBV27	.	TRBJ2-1	ASQEWGANYNEQF
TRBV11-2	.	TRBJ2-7	ASGRNSYEQY
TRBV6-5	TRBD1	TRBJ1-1	ASRDRGMKDTEAF
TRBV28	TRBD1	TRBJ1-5	ASSSGGTNQPQH
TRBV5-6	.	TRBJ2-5	ASRATYRRGTQY
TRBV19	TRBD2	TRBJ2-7	ASSPGLAGSDEQY
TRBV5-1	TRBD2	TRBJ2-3	ASRRLAGGPADTQY
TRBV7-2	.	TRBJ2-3	ASSERSTDTQY
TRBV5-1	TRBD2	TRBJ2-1	ASSAGTSGTYNEQF
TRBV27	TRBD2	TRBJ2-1	ASSPRLAGGNEQF